This T cell receptor (beta chain) originates from a study of blood T cell repertoires in COVID-19. In the study overall: Samples came from the United States, Italy and Spain, spanning acute and convalescent COVID-19.

The data were produced by immunoSEQ multiplex PCR, yet TCRdb's version contains in-frame clones alone and is incomplete. Of around 200,000 clones listed, under 90% are singletons. This CDR3 is built from 11 residues. Deletions cut 7 bases from V and 1 base from J, with 4 bases between. CDR1 MDHEN and CDR2 SYDVKM come from the germline V gene. This clone is a singleton in its sample. The sequenced sample was peripheral blood. This clonotype was sampled from a person between 65 and 79 years old with COVID-19, enrolled during active disease. The rearrangement joins TRBV28 to TRBJ1-1; D is ambiguous. Written as DNA, the CDR3 is TGTGCCAGCATCGGGAACACTGAAGCTTTCTTT. As protein: CASIGNTEAFF. Supplemented by reference TRBV28 and TRBJ1-1, the full variable domain reads DVKVTQSSRYLVKRTGEKVFLECVQDMDHENMFWYRQDPGLGLRLIYFSYDVKMKEKGDIPEGYSVSREKKERFSLILESASTNQTSMYLCASIGNTEAFFGQGTRLTVV.